This T cell receptor (beta chain) was found in a study of T-cell reconstitution after alpha-beta-depleted transplantation in children. Findings and limits, study-wide: For some patients, TCRbeta diversity was high at day 60 because of recipient T cells and thymic progenitors that survived. Expanded graft clones numbering several hundred reportedly gave rise to alpha-beta T cells about two months after transplant.

The CDR3 is 14 amino acids. Germline-derived CDR1 and CDR2 are SEHNR and FQNEAQ (reference sequence). Trimming pared 0 bases from V and 3 bases from J, leaving 9 bases between. Construction of the TCRbeta library involved unique molecular identifiers. TCRdb fed the PCR reads into MiXCR, producing one record per CDR3 protein. The sample contains 250,000 to 300,000 distinct CDR3 sequences, over 9.5% of which appear only once. In this sample, this clonotype turned up many times. Its antigen is unknown. The sequenced sample was PBMCs, obtained before TCRalphabeta/CD19-depleted stem cell transplant. The sequence was collected from a boy under three years old with acute myeloid leukemia, due to receive a stem cell transplant. This chain uses TRBV7-9 with TRBJ2-7; D is possibly TRBD1 (5 bases). The CDR3 here is CASSLAGVLYEQYF. Here the CDR3 DNA reads TGTGCCAGCAGCTTAGCAGGGGTCCTCTACGAGCAGTACTTC.